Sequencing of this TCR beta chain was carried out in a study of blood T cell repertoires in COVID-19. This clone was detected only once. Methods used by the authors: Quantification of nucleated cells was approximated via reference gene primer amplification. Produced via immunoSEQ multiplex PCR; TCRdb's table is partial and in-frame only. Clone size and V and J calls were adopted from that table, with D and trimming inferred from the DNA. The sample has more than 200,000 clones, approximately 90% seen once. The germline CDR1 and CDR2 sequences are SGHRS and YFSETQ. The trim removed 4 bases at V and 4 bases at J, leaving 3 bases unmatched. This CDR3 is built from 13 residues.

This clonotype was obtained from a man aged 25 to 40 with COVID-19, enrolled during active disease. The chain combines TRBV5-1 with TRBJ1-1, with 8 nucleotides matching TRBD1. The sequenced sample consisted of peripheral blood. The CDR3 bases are TGCGCCAGCAGCCGGACAGGGATCACTGAAGCTTTCTTT. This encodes CASSRTGITEAFF.